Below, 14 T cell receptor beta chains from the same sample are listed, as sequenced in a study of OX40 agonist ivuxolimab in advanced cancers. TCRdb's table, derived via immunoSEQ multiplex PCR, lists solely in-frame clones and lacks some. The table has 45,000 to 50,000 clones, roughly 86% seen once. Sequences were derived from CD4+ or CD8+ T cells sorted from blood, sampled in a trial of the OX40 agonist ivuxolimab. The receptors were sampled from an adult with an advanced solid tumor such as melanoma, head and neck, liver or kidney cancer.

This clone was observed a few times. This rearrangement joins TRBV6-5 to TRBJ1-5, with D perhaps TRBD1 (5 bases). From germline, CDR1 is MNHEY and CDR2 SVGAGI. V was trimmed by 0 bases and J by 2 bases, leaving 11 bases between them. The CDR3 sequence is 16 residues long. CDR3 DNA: TGTGCCAGCAGTTACTCAGGGGCTGGTGGCAATCAGCCCCAGCATTTT. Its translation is CASSYSGAGGNQPQHF.

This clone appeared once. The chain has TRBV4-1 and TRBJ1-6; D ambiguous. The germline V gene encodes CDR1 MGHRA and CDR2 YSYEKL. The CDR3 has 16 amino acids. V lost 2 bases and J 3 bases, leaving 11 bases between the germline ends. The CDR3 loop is CASSQKAISYNSPLHF. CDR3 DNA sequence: TGCGCCAGCAGCCAAAAGGCGATTAGCTATAATTCACCCCTCCACTTT.

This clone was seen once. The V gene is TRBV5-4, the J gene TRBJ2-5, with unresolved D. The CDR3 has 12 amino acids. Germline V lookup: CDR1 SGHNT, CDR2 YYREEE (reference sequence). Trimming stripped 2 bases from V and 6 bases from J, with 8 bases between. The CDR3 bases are TGTGCCAGCAGCTTTAACATTCAGACCCAGTACTTC. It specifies CASSFNIQTQYF.

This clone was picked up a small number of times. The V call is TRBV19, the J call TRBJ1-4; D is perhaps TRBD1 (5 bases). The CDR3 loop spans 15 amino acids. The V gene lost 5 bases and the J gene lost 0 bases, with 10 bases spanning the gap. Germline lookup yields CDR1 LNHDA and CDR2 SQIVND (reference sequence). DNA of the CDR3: TGTGCCAGTAGTCCGCGACAGACAACTAATGAAAAACTGTTTTTT. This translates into CASSPRQTTNEKLFF.

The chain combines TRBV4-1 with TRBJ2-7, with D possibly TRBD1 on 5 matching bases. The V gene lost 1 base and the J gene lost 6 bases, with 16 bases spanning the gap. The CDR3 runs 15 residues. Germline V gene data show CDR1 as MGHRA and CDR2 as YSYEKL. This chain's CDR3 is CASSQALTELGEQYF. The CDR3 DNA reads TGCGCCAGCAGCCAAGCCCTGACAGAATTGGGCGAGCAGTACTTC.

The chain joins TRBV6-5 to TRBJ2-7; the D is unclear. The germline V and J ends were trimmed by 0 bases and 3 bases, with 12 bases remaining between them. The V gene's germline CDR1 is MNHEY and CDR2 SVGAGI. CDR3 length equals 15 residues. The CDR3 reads CASSYSSFSGYEQYF. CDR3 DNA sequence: TGTGCCAGCAGTTACTCTTCTTTTTCTGGCTACGAGCAGTACTTC.

CDR3 region: CASSIQREAGEQFF. The CDR3 nucleotides read TGTGCCAGTAGTATACAGCGGGAGGCGGGTGAGCAGTTCTTC. The rearrangement links TRBV19 to TRBJ2-1, with 9 positions matching TRBD2. The V gene end was trimmed by 2 bases and the J gene end by 9 bases; junction bases not matched to a gene: 5. CDR1 is LNHDA, CDR2 SQIVND, per germline (reference sequence). The CDR3 has 14 amino acids.

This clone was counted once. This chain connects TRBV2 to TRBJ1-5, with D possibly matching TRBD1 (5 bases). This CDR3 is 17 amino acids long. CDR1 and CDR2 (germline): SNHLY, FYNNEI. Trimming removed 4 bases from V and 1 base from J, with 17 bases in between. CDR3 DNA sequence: TGTGCCAGCAGTGGAGGTCGGGGACTTATAAGCAATCAGCCCCAGCATTTT. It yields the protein CASSGGRGLISNQPQHF.

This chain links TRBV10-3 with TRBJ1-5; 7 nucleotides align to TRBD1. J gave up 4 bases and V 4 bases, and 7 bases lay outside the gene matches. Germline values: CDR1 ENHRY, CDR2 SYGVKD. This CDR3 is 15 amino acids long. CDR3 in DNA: TGTGCCATCAGTGCCCTACAGGGGCGGAATCAGCCCCAGCATTTT. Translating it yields CAISALQGRNQPQHF.

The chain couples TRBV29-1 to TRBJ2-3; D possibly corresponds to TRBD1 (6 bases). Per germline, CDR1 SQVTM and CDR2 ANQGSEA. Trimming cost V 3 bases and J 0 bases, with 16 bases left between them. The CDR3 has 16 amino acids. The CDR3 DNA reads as TGCAGCGTTGACCCCCAAGGGGGAACGAGCACAGATACGCAGTATTTT. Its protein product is CSVDPQGGTSTDTQYF.

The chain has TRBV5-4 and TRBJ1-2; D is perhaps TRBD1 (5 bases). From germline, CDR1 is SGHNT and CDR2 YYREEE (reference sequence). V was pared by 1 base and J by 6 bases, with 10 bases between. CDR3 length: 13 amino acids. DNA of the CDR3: TGTGCCAGCAGCTTGTTAGGGGTACATGGCTACACCTTC. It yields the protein CASSLLGVHGYTF.

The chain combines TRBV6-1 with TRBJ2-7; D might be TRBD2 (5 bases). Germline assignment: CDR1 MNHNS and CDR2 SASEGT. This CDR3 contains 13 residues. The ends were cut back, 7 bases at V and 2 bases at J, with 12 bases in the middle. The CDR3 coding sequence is TGTGCCAGCACTGTCTCGGGAACCTACGAGCAGTACTTC. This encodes CASTVSGTYEQYF.

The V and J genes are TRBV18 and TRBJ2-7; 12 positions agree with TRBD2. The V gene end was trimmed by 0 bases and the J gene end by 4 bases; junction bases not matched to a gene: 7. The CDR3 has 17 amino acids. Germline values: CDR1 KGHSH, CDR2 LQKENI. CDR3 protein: CASSPPLAGGTLYEQYF. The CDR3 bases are TGTGCCAGCTCACCACCGCTAGCGGGGGGGACCCTTTACGAGCAGTACTTC.

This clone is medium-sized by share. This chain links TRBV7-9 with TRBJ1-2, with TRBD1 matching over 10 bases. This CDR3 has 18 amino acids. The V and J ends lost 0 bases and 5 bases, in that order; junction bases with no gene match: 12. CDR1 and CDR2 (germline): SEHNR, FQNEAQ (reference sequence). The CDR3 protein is CASSLAGRQGAKSYGYTF. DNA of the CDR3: TGTGCCAGCAGCTTAGCGGGGAGACAGGGGGCTAAATCTTATGGCTACACCTTC.